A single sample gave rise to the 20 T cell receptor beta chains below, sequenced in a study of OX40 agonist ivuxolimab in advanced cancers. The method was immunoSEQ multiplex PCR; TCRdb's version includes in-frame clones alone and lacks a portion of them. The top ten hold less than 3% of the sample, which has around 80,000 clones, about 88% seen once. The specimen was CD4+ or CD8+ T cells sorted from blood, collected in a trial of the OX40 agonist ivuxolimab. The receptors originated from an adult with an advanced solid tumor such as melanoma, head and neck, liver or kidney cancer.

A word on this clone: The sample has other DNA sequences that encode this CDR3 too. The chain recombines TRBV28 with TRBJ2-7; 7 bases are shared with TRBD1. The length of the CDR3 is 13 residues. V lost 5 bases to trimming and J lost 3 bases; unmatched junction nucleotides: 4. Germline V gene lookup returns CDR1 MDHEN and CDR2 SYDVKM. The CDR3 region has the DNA TGTGCCAGCAGTATTGGGACAGACTACGAGCAGTACTTC. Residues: CASSIGTDYEQYF.

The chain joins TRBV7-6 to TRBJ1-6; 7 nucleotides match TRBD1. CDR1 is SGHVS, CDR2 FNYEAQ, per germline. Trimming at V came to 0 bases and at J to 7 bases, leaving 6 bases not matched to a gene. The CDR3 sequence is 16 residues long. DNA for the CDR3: TGTGCCAGCAGCTTAGCGGGGACAGTGGGCAATTCACCCCTCCACTTT. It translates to CASSLAGTVGNSPLHF.

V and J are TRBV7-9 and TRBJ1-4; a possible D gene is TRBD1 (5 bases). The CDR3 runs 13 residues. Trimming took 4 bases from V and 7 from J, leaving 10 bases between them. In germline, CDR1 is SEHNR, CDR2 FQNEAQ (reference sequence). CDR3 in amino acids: CASSSGNSEKLFF. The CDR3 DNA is TGTGCCAGCAGCTCAGGGAATAGTGAAAAACTGTTTTTT.

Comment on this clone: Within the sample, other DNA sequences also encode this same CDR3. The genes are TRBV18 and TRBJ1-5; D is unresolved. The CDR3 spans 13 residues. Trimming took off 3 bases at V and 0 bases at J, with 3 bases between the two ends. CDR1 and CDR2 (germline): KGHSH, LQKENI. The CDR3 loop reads CASSPDSNQPQHF. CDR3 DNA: TGTGCCAGCTCACCGGATAGCAATCAGCCCCAGCATTTT. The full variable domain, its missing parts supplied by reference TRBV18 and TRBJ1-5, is NAGVMQNPRHLVRRRGQEARLRCSPMKGHSHVYWYRQLPEEGLKFMVYLQKENIIDESGMPKERFSAEFPKEGPSILRIQQVVRGDSAAYFCASSPDSNQPQHFGDGTRLSIL.

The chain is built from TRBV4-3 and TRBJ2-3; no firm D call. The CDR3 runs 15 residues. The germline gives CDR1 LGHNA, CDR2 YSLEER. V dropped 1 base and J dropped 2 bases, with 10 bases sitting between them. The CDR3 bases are TGCGCCAGCAGCCAAGCCTTCCCCTCCACAGATACGCAGTATTTT. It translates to CASSQAFPSTDTQYF.

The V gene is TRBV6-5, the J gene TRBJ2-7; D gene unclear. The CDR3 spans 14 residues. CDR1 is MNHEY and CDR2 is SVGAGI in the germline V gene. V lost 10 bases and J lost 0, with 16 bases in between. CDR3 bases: TGTGCCACCTCCCGGGCATGGAGCTCCTACGAGCAGTACGTC. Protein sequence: CATSRAWSSYEQYV.

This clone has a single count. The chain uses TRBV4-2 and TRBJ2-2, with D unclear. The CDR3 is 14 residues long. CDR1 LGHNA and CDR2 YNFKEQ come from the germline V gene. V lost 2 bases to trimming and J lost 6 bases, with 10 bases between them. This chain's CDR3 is CASSQSRGPGELFF. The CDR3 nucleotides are TGTGCCAGCAGCCAATCGAGAGGTCCCGGGGAGCTGTTTTTT.

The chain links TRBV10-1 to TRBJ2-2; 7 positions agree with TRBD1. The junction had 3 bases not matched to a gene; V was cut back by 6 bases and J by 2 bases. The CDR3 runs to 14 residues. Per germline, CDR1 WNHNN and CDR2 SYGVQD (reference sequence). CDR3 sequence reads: CASSDRANTGELFF. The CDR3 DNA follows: TGCGCCAGCAGCGACAGGGCCAACACCGGGGAGCTGTTTTTT.

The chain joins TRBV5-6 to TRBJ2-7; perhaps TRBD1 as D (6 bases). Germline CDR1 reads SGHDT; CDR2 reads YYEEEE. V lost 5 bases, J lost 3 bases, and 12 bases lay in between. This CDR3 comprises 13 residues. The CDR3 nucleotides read TGTGCCAGCAGATCCCAGGGGTACTACGAGCAGTACGTC. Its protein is CASRSQGYYEQYV.

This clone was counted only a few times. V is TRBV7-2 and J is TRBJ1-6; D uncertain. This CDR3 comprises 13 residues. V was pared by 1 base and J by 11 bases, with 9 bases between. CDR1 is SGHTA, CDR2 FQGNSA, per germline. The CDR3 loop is CASSLEGRAPLHF. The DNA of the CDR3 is TGTGCCAGCAGCTTAGAAGGGAGGGCACCCCTCCACTTT.

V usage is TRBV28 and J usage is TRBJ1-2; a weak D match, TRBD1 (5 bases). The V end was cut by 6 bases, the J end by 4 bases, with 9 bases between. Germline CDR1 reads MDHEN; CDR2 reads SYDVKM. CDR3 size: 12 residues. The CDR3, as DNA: TGTGCCAGCAGACCAGGGTTCTATGGCTACACCTTC. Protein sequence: CASRPGFYGYTF.

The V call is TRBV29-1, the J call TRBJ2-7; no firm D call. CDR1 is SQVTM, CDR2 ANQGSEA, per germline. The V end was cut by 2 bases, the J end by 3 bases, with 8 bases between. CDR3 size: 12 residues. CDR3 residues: CSVEKPNYEQYF. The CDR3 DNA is TGCAGCGTTGAAAAACCCAACTACGAGCAGTACTTC.

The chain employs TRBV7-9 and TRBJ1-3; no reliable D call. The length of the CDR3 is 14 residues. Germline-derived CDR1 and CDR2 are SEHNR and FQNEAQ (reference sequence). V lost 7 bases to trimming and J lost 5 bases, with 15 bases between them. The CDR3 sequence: CASTLSGKRNTIYF. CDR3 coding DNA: TGTGCCAGCACCCTCTCAGGAAAGCGAAACACCATATATTTT.

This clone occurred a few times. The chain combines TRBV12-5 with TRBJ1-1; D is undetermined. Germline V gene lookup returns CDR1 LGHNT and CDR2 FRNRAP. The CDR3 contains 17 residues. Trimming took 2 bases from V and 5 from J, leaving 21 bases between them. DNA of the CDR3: TGTGCTAGTGGTTTGTCCCGGACCGCCGTGAGGAGGACTGAAGCTTTCTTT. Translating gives CASGLSRTAVRRTEAFF.

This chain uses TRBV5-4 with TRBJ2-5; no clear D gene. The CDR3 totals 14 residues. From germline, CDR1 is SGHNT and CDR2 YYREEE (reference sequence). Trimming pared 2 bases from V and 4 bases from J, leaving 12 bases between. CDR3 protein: CASSFSTHTETQYF. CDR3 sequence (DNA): TGTGCCAGCAGCTTCTCGACCCACACAGAGACCCAGTACTTC. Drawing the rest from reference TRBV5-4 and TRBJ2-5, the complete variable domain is ETGVTQSPTHLIKTRGQQVTLRCSSQSGHNTVSWYQQALGQGPQFIFQYYREEENGRGNFPPRFSGLQFPNYSSELNVNALELDDSALYLCASSFSTHTETQYFGPGTRLLVL.

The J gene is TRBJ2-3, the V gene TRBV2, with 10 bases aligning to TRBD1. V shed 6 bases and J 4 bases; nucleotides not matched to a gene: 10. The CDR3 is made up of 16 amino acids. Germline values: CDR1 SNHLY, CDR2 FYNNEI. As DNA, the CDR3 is TGTGCCAGCAGACCCGCCGGGACAGGGGATTCAGATACGCAGTATTTT. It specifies CASRPAGTGDSDTQYF.

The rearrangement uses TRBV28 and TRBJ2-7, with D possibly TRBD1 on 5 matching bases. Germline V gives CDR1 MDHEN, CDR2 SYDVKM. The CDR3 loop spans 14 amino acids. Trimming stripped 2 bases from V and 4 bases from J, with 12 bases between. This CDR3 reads CASSLQGGPYEQYV. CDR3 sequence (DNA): TGTGCCAGCAGTTTACAGGGTGGCCCTTACGAGCAGTACGTC.

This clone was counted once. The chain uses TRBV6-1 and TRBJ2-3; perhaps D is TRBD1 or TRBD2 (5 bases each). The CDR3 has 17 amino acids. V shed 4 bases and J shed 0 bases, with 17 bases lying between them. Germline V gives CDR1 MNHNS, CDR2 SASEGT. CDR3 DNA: TGTGCCAGCAGTGCTCTCTCCGGGACGGGGAGCACAGATACGCAGTATTTT. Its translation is CASSALSGTGSTDTQYF.

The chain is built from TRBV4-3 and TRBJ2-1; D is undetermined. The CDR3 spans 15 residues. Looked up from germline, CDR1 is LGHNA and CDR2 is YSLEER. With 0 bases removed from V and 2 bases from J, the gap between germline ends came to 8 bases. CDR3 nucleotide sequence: TGCGCCAGCAGCCAAGAATTCTCGGCCTACAATGAGCAGTTCTTC. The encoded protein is CASSQEFSAYNEQFF.

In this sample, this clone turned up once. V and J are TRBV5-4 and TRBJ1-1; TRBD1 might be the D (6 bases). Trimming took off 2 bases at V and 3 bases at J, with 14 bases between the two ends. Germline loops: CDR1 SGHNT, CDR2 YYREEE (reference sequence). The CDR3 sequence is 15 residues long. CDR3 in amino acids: CASSFQGRRDTEAFF. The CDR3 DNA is TGTGCCAGCAGCTTCCAGGGGCGTAGGGACACTGAAGCTTTCTTT.